These 30 T cell receptor beta chains originate from one sample sequenced in a study of blood T cell repertoires in COVID-19. This table comes from immunoSEQ multiplex PCR, and its TCRdb copy is limited to in-frame clones, with some not included. Of hundreds of thousands of clones listed, just over 85% are singletons. Sequencing was carried out using PBMCs or T cells enriched from blood (not recorded which). The receptors here all came from a man between 18 and 29 years old who had recovered from COVID-19.

The chain couples TRBV27 to TRBJ1-6, with D maybe TRBD1 (6 bases). Germline V gene data show CDR1 as MNHEY and CDR2 as SMNVEV (reference sequence). The V gene lost 3 bases and the J gene lost 6 bases, with 15 bases spanning the gap. CDR3 length: 16 residues. CDR3 sequence (DNA): TGTGCCAGCAGTTTTAGGGGGGGGCCTTTTAATTCACCCCTCCACTTT. Encoded protein: CASSFRGGPFNSPLHF.

The rearrangement links TRBV4-1 to TRBJ1-1; unclear D gene. Germline V gene sequence: CDR1 MGHRA, CDR2 YSYEKL. The CDR3 sequence is 15 residues long. Trimming pared 0 bases from V and 3 bases from J, leaving 11 bases between. This chain's CDR3 is CASSQDSRHDTEAFF. CDR3 bases: TGCGCCAGCAGCCAAGACTCCAGACATGACACTGAAGCTTTCTTT.

The chain employs TRBV10-3 and TRBJ1-1; 9 bases map to TRBD1. Germline CDR1 and CDR2: ENHRY and SYGVKD. With V trimmed by 6 bases and J by 8 bases, 7 bases remained unmatched. The CDR3 contains 13 residues. DNA for the CDR3: TGTGCCATCAGGGCCGGGACAGGGACCGAAGCTTTCTTT. Its protein product is CAIRAGTGTEAFF.

The chain combines TRBV5-4 with TRBJ2-7, with D possibly TRBD2 on 5 matching bases. Trimming removed 4 bases from V and 1 base from J, with 12 bases in between. The CDR3 has 14 amino acids. Germline loops: CDR1 SGHNT, CDR2 YYREEE (reference sequence). CDR3 coding DNA: TGTGCCAGCAGCGTCCGAGGGATGTCCTACGAGCAGTACTTC. Its translation is CASSVRGMSYEQYF.

The gene calls are TRBV12-3 or TRBV12-4 and TRBJ1-2, with D perhaps TRBD1 (6 bases). V lost 5 bases to trimming and J lost 4 bases, with 11 bases between them. The CDR3 runs to 13 residues. The CDR3 is CASSAGQIYGYTF. As DNA, the CDR3 is TGTGCCAGCAGTGCCGGACAGATCTATGGCTACACCTTC.

The chain links TRBV4-1 to TRBJ2-1, with 8 bases that match TRBD2. With 0 bases clipped from V and 3 bases from J, the junction kept 7 bases outside the gene matches. This CDR3 has 17 amino acids. The V gene's germline CDR1 is MGHRA and CDR2 YSYEKL. The CDR3 is CASSQDLPSGSYNEQFF. The CDR3 DNA follows: TGCGCCAGCAGCCAAGACCTACCCAGCGGGAGCTACAATGAGCAGTTCTTC.

The chain is built from TRBV3-1 (or the pseudogene TRBV3-2) and TRBJ2-2; tentative D call: TRBD2 (6 bases). Germline CDR1 reads LGHDT; CDR2 reads YNNKEL (reference sequence). V was trimmed by 7 bases and J by 7 bases, leaving 10 bases between them. This CDR3 contains 12 residues. This CDR3 reads CASKRVNGELFF. The CDR3 DNA is TGTGCCAGCAAGCGGGTTAACGGGGAGCTGTTTTTT.

The gene calls are TRBV18 and TRBJ2-7; 7 bases line up with TRBD1. Germline V gives CDR1 KGHSH, CDR2 LQKENI. This CDR3 has 15 amino acids. V trimming: 3 bases; J trimming: 3 bases; junction bases outside the gene matches: 8. The CDR3 reads CASSPDLDRVYEQYF. The DNA of the CDR3 is TGTGCCAGCTCACCCGACCTCGACAGGGTCTACGAGCAGTACTTC.

The rearrangement joins TRBV4-2 to TRBJ2-3, with TRBD2 matching over 13 bases. V shed 0 bases and J 2 bases; nucleotides not matched to a gene: 5. Germline CDR1 LGHNA, CDR2 YNFKEQ. CDR3 length equals 18 residues. Here the CDR3 DNA reads TGTGCCAGCAGCCAAGATCAGGGACTAGCGGGACCCACAGATACGCAGTATTTT. Protein product: CASSQDQGLAGPTDTQYF.

This sequence joins TRBV28 and TRBJ2-3, with 14 positions matching TRBD2. Germline CDR1 reads MDHEN; CDR2 reads SYDVKM. V shed 5 bases, J shed 14 bases, and the junction held 12 bases outside the gene matches. The CDR3 spans 15 residues. CDR3 amino acids: CASSGTGTSGGPLYF. The CDR3 nucleotides are TGTGCCAGCAGTGGGACCGGGACTAGCGGGGGCCCTCTGTATTTT.

This clone was seen a single time. This sequence joins TRBV19 and TRBJ1-2, with a weak D call TRBD1 (6 bases). From germline, CDR1 is LNHDA and CDR2 SQIVND (reference sequence). V was shortened by 4 bases and J by 2 bases, with 14 bases between the two germline ends. The CDR3 spans 15 residues. The CDR3 nucleotides read TGTGCCAGTAGTAATTTCGACAGGTCCAACTATGGCTACACCTTC. This codes for CASSNFDRSNYGYTF.

Of note for this clone: In the same sample, other DNA sequences code for this CDR3. The rearrangement links TRBV27 to TRBJ1-6; TRBD1 matches at 8 bases. The CDR3 has 14 amino acids. With 5 bases clipped from V and 6 bases from J, the junction kept 3 bases outside the gene matches. The germline CDR1 and CDR2 sequences are MNHEY and SMNVEV (reference sequence). CDR3 in DNA: TGTGCCAGCAGTCCTGGACAGGGTAATTCACCCCTCCACTTT. It codes for CASSPGQGNSPLHF.

This chain joins TRBV11-3 and TRBJ2-3; D is uncertain. CDR3 length: 14 amino acids. The V gene lost 1 base and the J gene lost 0 bases, with 5 bases spanning the gap. The V gene's germline CDR1 is SGHNT and CDR2 YENEEA. This CDR3 reads CASSLGQSTDTQYF. The CDR3 DNA reads as TGTGCCAGCAGCTTAGGTCAGAGCACAGATACGCAGTATTTT.

The chain carries TRBV3-1 (or the pseudogene TRBV3-2) and TRBJ1-6; 10 nucleotides match TRBD1. The J segment lost 14 bases and the V segment lost 5 bases, leaving 12 bases of the junction unmatched. Germline V gene data show CDR1 as LGHDT and CDR2 as YNNKEL (reference sequence). This CDR3 region has 15 residues. In DNA form, the CDR3 reads TGTGCCAGCAGCGACATCCCGGGACAGGGGTTCACCCTCCACTTT. Protein: CASSDIPGQGFTLHF.

This clone occurred a few times. The chain has TRBV5-1 and TRBJ2-2; 8 nucleotides align to TRBD1. Germline V gene sequence: CDR1 SGHRS, CDR2 YFSETQ. The V segment lost 4 bases and the J segment 5 bases; nucleotides outside the gene matches: 7. The CDR3 has 15 amino acids. The CDR3 sequence: CASSIPTGVTGELFF. The CDR3 region has the DNA TGCGCCAGCAGCATCCCGACAGGGGTAACCGGGGAGCTGTTTTTT.

This clone was seen a few times. The rearrangement joins TRBV30 to TRBJ2-5, with 8 nucleotides matching TRBD2. CDR1 and CDR2 from the germline V gene are GTSNPN and SVGIG (reference sequence). J was trimmed by 1 base and V by 4 bases; bases with no gene match: 5. The CDR3 contains 14 residues. The CDR3: CAWNKAGAQETQYF. CDR3 in DNA: TGTGCCTGGAATAAAGCGGGGGCCCAAGAGACCCAGTACTTC.

This sequence joins TRBV7-8 and TRBJ1-2; 8 nucleotides agree with TRBD1. The V and J ends lost 5 bases and 7 bases, in that order; junction bases with no gene match: 6. The CDR3 loop spans 13 amino acids. Looked up from germline, CDR1 is SGHVS and CDR2 is FQNEAQ. The CDR3 spells CASSPRTGSGYTF. DNA of the CDR3: TGTGCCAGCAGCCCGAGGACAGGGAGTGGCTACACCTTC. Drawing the rest from reference TRBV7-8 and TRBJ1-2, the complete variable domain is GAGVSQSPRYKVAKRGQDVALRCDPISGHVSLFWYQQALGQGPEFLTYFQNEAQLDKSGLPSDRFFAERPEGSVSTLKIQRTQQEDSAVYLCASSPRTGSGYTFGSGTRLTVV.

CDR3 loop: CAWIPGWRTEAFF. DNA for the CDR3: TGTGCCTGGATTCCGGGATGGCGTACTGAAGCTTTCTTT. The chain is built from TRBV30 and TRBJ1-1; the D is unclear. Deletions cut 4 bases from V and 5 bases from J, with 14 bases between. Per germline, CDR1 GTSNPN and CDR2 SVGIG (reference sequence). There are 13 residues in the CDR3.

This chain uses TRBV27 with TRBJ1-2; 10 bases align to TRBD1. Germline V gives CDR1 MNHEY, CDR2 SMNVEV (reference sequence). The trim removed 6 bases at V and 4 bases at J, leaving 11 bases unmatched. The CDR3 has 16 residues. The chain's CDR3 is CASSSGQGVATYGYTF. As DNA, the CDR3 is TGTGCCAGCAGCTCCGGACAGGGGGTAGCTACCTATGGCTACACCTTC.

The rearrangement links TRBV4-1 to TRBJ1-1; D is unclear. CDR1 and CDR2 (germline): MGHRA, YSYEKL. The germline V and J ends were trimmed by 4 bases and 7 bases, with 13 bases remaining between them. This CDR3 contains 13 residues. CDR3 bases: TGCGCCAGCAGCCCGTCTTATGCAGGTGAAGCTTTCTTT. This sequence encodes CASSPSYAGEAFF.

The chain uses TRBV24-1 and TRBJ1-1, with D possibly matching TRBD1 (5 bases). Germline V gene lookup returns CDR1 KGHDR and CDR2 SFDVKD. V lost 7 bases to trimming and J lost 1 base, with 9 bases between them. This CDR3 contains 13 residues. The CDR3 is CATSGHQNTEAFF. CDR3 DNA: TGTGCCACCAGCGGACACCAGAACACTGAAGCTTTCTTT.

The chain uses TRBV10-3 and TRBJ1-5, with D maybe TRBD1 (5 bases). The germline gives CDR1 ENHRY, CDR2 SYGVKD. The V end was cut by 4 bases, the J end by 1 base, with 11 bases between. The CDR3 contains 15 residues. CDR3 sequence reads: CAISGGGRSNQPQHF. CDR3 nucleotides: TGTGCCATCAGTGGGGGGGGAAGGAGCAATCAGCCCCAGCATTTT.

The chain combines TRBV11-2 with TRBJ1-5, with D possibly being TRBD1 (5 bases). Germline values: CDR1 SGHAT, CDR2 FQNNGV. This CDR3 has 14 amino acids. Trimming removed 0 bases from V and 7 bases from J, with 10 bases in between. CDR3 bases: TGTGCCAGCAGCTTAGACAGGGTTTCGCAGCCCCAGCATTTT. The encoded protein is CASSLDRVSQPQHF. Looking up the rest from reference TRBV11-2 and TRBJ1-5 gives the full variable domain: EAGVAQSPRYKIIEKRQSVAFWCNPISGHATLYWYQQILGQGPKLLIQFQNNGVVDDSQLPKDRFSAERLKGVDSTLKIQPAKLEDSAVYLCASSLDRVSQPQHFGDGTRLSIL.

This rearrangement joins TRBV5-5 to TRBJ1-6; the match to TRBD1 covers 7 bases. J gave up 7 bases and V 2 bases, and 12 bases lay outside the gene matches. Germline-derived CDR1 and CDR2 are SGHKS and YYEKEE (reference sequence). This CDR3 is built from 17 residues. This chain's CDR3 is CASSFGQAGFGNSPLHF. In DNA form, the CDR3 reads TGTGCCAGCAGCTTTGGACAGGCGGGCTTTGGGAATTCACCCCTCCACTTT. Full variable domain (remainder filled in from reference TRBV5-5 and TRBJ1-6): DAGVTQSPTHLIKTRGQQVTLRCSPISGHKSVSWYQQVLGQGPQFIFQYYEKEERGRGNFPDRFSARQFPNYSSELNVNALLLGDSALYLCASSFGQAGFGNSPLHFGNGTRLTVT.

The V gene is TRBV5-1, the J gene TRBJ2-1; 8 positions match TRBD2. Germline CDR1 reads SGHRS; CDR2 reads YFSETQ. V lost 0 bases to trimming and J lost 8 bases; unmatched junction nucleotides: 7. This CDR3 is built from 15 residues. CDR3 in amino acids: CASSLGSGGGDEQFF. The CDR3 coding sequence is TGCGCCAGCAGCTTGGGGAGCGGGGGTGGAGATGAGCAGTTCTTC.

The chain employs TRBV12-3 or TRBV12-4 and TRBJ1-1, with 7 bases lining up with TRBD1. The junction had 8 bases not matched to a gene; V was cut back by 6 bases and J by 7 bases. The length of the CDR3 is 13 residues. CDR3 in amino acids: CASSRLRQGEAFF. CDR3 DNA: TGTGCCAGCAGCCGCCTTAGACAGGGTGAAGCTTTCTTT.

This sequence joins TRBV18 and TRBJ2-1; tentative D call: TRBD2 (5 bases). Trimming removed 0 bases at V and 5 bases at J, with 14 bases between. This CDR3 spans 16 amino acids. CDR1 KGHSH and CDR2 LQKENI come from the germline V gene. The CDR3 here is CASSPPLASANNEQFF. DNA of the CDR3: TGTGCCAGCTCACCACCCCTAGCCAGTGCCAACAATGAGCAGTTCTTC.

The chain couples TRBV29-1 to TRBJ2-2, with TRBD1 identical over 8 bases. CDR3 length: 13 residues. Trimming cost V 4 bases and J 8 bases; bases outside gene matches: 6. Germline V gene sequence: CDR1 SQVTM, CDR2 ANQGSEA. The CDR3 loop is CSVAGTGRGELFF. The CDR3 nucleotides are TGCAGCGTTGCGGGGACAGGCAGAGGGGAGCTGTTTTTT.

In this sample, this clone turned up once. The sample carries other DNA sequences with the same CDR3. The rearrangement links TRBV7-6 to TRBJ2-7; TRBD1 matches at 10 bases. V lost 5 bases, J lost 3 bases, and 4 bases stayed unmatched. Per the germline V gene, CDR1 is SGHVS and CDR2 is FNYEAQ. CDR3 length: 14 amino acids. The CDR3 DNA sequence: TGTGCCAGCAGCCCCCGGGACAGGGGCTACGAGCAGTACTTC. As protein: CASSPRDRGYEQYF.

V and J are TRBV5-8 and TRBJ1-6; the match to TRBD1 covers 7 bases. After removal of 6 bases from V and 9 bases from J, the junction contained 12 bases not matched to a gene. This CDR3 has 15 residues. Germline V gene sequence: CDR1 SGHTS, CDR2 YDEGEE. CDR3 DNA: TGTGCCAGCAACGATAGGAGGGGGCACGGTTCACCCCTCCACTTT. This gives the protein CASNDRRGHGSPLHF.